This T cell receptor beta chain was sequenced for a study of T cell responses to AZD1222 COVID-19 vaccine. Regarding the study as a whole: Donor demographics were predominantly white British with a female majority; clonal diversity may be underestimated.

Germline V gene sequence: CDR1 MNHEY, CDR2 SVGAGI. The CDR3 runs 14 residues. Trimming left V 4 bases short and J 3 bases short, with 10 bases between. The protocol was immunoSEQ multiplex PCR, while the TCRdb copy is restricted to in-frame clones and leaves out a portion. Of about 140,000 clones in the sample, just over 90% were seen once. A remark on this clone: As yet, its antigen is unknown.

This chain links TRBV6-5 with TRBJ1-5; no definite D call. The sequenced sample was peripheral blood, obtained on day 0 of MenACWY control vaccination. The TCR originated in an adult in good health. CDR3 protein: CASSSRGANQPQHF. CDR3 DNA: TGTGCCAGCAGTTCCCGAGGCGCCAATCAGCCCCAGCATTTT.